The 6 T cell receptor beta chains reported below all come from one sample, sequenced in a study of control samples from healthy donors and cancer patients. Here immunoSEQ multiplex PCR was the method, and the copy in TCRdb shows in-frame clones only, minus some. The sample consists of about 94,000 clones, just over 90% of them appearing once. The sequencing sample was made of blood. These receptors all stem from a woman aged 18-29 years in good health.

J is TRBJ1-1 and V is TRBV27; D uncertain. V lost 7 bases and J 5 bases, leaving 17 bases between the germline ends. The germline V gene has CDR1 MNHEY and CDR2 SMNVEV (reference sequence). The CDR3 loop spans 14 amino acids. CDR3: CASTPGGGDTEAFF. The CDR3 DNA follows: TGTGCCAGCACCCCCGGCGGCGGAGATACTGAAGCTTTCTTT.

The rearrangement links TRBV7-3 to TRBJ2-3; 8 bases line up with TRBD2. Germline V gene lookup returns CDR1 SGHTA and CDR2 FQGTGA. This CDR3 comprises 14 residues. Trimming removed 5 bases from V and 3 bases from J; junction bases left unmatched: 4. This chain's CDR3 is CASSLSGGTDTQYF. The CDR3 DNA is TGTGCCAGCAGCCTGAGCGGGGGTACAGATACGCAGTATTTT.

This clone was counted once. The gene calls are TRBV12-3 or TRBV12-4 and TRBJ1-2; 7 nucleotides agree with TRBD1. The CDR3 is 13 amino acids. The trim removed 8 bases at V and 1 base at J, leaving 4 bases unmatched. Written as DNA, the CDR3 is TGTGCCAGCGCAGGGGACAGTAACTATGGCTACACCTTC. Translating gives CASAGDSNYGYTF.

The J gene is TRBJ2-7, the V gene TRBV4-1; TRBD2 matches 7 bases. With V trimmed by 3 bases and J by 4 bases, 0 bases remained unmatched. The CDR3 is 12 residues long. From germline, CDR1 is MGHRA and CDR2 YSYEKL. As DNA, the CDR3 is TGCGCCAGCAGCCACGGGGGGTACGAGCAGTACTTC. The encoded protein is CASSHGGYEQYF.

The chain employs TRBV4-2 and TRBJ1-3, with 8 bases that match TRBD1. In germline, CDR1 is LGHNA, CDR2 YNFKEQ. The CDR3 length is 17 residues. V lost 0 bases and J lost 3; bases outside the gene matches: 7. CDR3 loop: CASSQDPDRERGNTIYF. The CDR3 nucleotides are TGTGCCAGCAGCCAAGATCCGGACAGGGAGCGTGGAAACACCATATATTTT.

V and J are TRBV29-1 and TRBJ2-7, with D possibly being TRBD2 (5 bases). The CDR3 sequence is 16 residues long. The V and J ends lost 1 base and 0 bases respectively, with 16 bases between them. The V gene's germline CDR1 is SQVTM and CDR2 ANQGSEA. The CDR3 reads CSVEGRSGGPSYEQYF. Written as DNA, the CDR3 is TGCAGCGTTGAAGGCCGATCTGGCGGGCCCTCCTACGAGCAGTACTTC.